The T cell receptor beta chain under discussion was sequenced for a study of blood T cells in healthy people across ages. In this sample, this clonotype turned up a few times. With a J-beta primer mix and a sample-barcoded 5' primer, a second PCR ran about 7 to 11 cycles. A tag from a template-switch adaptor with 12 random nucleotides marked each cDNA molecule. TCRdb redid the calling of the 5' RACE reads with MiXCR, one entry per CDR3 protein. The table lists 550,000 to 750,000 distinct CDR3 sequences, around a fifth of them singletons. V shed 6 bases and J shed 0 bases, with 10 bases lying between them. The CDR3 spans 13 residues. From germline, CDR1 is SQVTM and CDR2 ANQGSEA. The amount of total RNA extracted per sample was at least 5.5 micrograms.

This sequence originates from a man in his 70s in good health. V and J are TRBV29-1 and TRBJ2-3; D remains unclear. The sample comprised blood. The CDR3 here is CSVAGPSTDTQYF. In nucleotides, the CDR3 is TGCAGCGTCGCCGGCCCTAGCACAGATACGCAGTATTTT.